Listed below are T cell receptor beta chains from one sample, sequenced in a study of blood T cell repertoires in COVID-19. Sequencing used immunoSEQ multiplex PCR; TCRdb keeps in-frame clones, though not all of them. The sample carries about 140,000 clones, roughly 86% recorded once. Sequencing used peripheral blood. Receptors originate from a woman in her sixties with acute or convalescent COVID-19. Each CDR3 is given with its conserved first and last residue. The D gene is left open where the match is weak. The listing skips clone size in some rows; elsewhere it reads once, few, many or a size class.

D: -
V: TRBV28
J: TRBJ2-3
size: -
DNA: TGTGCCAGCAGTTTTCAGGGTCCCAGGTTGGGGCTAGATACGCAGTATTTT
CDR3: CASSFQGPRLGLDTQYF

D: -
V: TRBV25-1
J: TRBJ2-6
size: -
DNA: TGTGCCAGCAGTGAATATGGGCAGGGCGCAGCCAACGTCCTGACTTTC
CDR3: CASSEYGQGAANVLTF

D: -
V: TRBV6-2/TRBV6-3
J: TRBJ2-7
size: -
DNA: TGTGCCAGCAGCCTTCGACAGGTCTACGAGCAGTACTTC
CDR3: CASSLRQVYEQYF

D: -
V: TRBV19
J: TRBJ2-4
size: -
DNA: TGTGCCAGTAGTGACAGAGCTCTAGCCAAAAACATTCAGTACTTC
CDR3: CASSDRALAKNIQYF

D: -
V: TRBV19
J: TRBJ2-3
size: -
DNA: TGTGCCAGTAGTATACCCCCTGCGGACATCCTATACACAGATACGCAGTATTTT
CDR3: CASSIPPADILYTDTQYF

D: TRBD1
V: TRBV5-1
J: TRBJ2-5
size: few
DNA: TGCGCCAGCAGCCCGGGACAGGGGACGGAGACCCAGTACTTC
CDR3: CASSPGQGTETQYF

D: TRBD1
V: TRBV3-1/TRBV3-2
J: TRBJ1-2
size: -
DNA: TGTGCCAGCAGCCAAGCGGGACAGGGAACCCCCTATGGCTACACCTTC
CDR3: CASSQAGQGTPYGYTF

D: TRBD1
V: TRBV6-2/TRBV6-3
J: TRBJ1-2
size: -
DNA: TGTGCCAGCAGTTACCGCGGGACAGGGGGCAAAGACACCTTC
CDR3: CASSYRGTGGKDTF

D: -
V: TRBV28
J: TRBJ2-7
size: -
DNA: TGTGCCAGCAGTTCTACGAACGGGGGATCCTACGAGCAGTACTTC
CDR3: CASSSTNGGSYEQYF

D: -
V: TRBV5-4
J: TRBJ2-7
size: -
DNA: TGTGCCAGCAGCCCCGGGACTTTCTACGAGCAGTACTTC
CDR3: CASSPGTFYEQYF

D: TRBD1
V: TRBV11-3
J: TRBJ2-1
size: -
DNA: TGTGCCAGCAGCCGGGACAGAAACAATGAGCAGTTCTTC
CDR3: CASSRDRNNEQFF

D: -
V: TRBV19
J: TRBJ2-2
size: -
DNA: TGTGCCAGTAGTGGCTACAGGGAAGAGGCCGGGGAGCTGTTTTTT
CDR3: CASSGYREEAGELFF

D: -
V: TRBV29-1
J: TRBJ2-3
size: -
DNA: TGCAGCGTCGGTAAAGATACGCAGTATTTT
CDR3: CSVGKDTQYF

D: -
V: TRBV21-1
J: TRBJ2-7
size: -
DNA: TGTGCCAGCAGCAAGACCGAGGGACAGGGGTCCCTCTTCTCCTACGAGCAGTACTTC
CDR3: CASSKTEGQGSLFSYEQYF

D: TRBD1
V: TRBV19
J: TRBJ2-3
size: once
DNA: TGTGCCAGTCTTGACAGGGGAAGCACAGATACGCAGTATTTT
CDR3: CASLDRGSTDTQYF

D: -
V: TRBV7-8
J: TRBJ1-3
size: -
DNA: TGTGCCAGCAGCCTGGGCTTCGGAAACACCATATATTTT
CDR3: CASSLGFGNTIYF

D: -
V: TRBV28
J: TRBJ2-3
size: -
DNA: TGTGCCAGCAAAAGGACGGCGGGGACGGGGACAGATACGCAGTATTTT
CDR3: CASKRTAGTGTDTQYF

D: TRBD1
V: TRBV6-5
J: TRBJ1-1
size: -
DNA: TGTGCCAGCAGTACCCGGGACAGAGGTACTGAAGCTTTCTTT
CDR3: CASSTRDRGTEAFF

D: -
V: TRBV6-1
J: TRBJ2-3
size: -
DNA: TGTGCCAGCAGTGATTCAGCGGCTAGCACAGATACGCAGTATTTT
CDR3: CASSDSAASTDTQYF

D: TRBD2
V: TRBV14
J: TRBJ2-1
size: -
DNA: TGTGCCAGCAGCCCAACGGGGGGGTTGAACAATGAGCAGTTCTTC
CDR3: CASSPTGGLNNEQFF

D: -
V: TRBV9
J: TRBJ1-2
size: once
DNA: TGTGCCAGCAGCGTAGTAGATAACTATGGCTACACCTTC
CDR3: CASSVVDNYGYTF

D: -
V: TRBV5-5
J: TRBJ1-2
size: -
DNA: TGTGCCAGCAGCTTCTCCGGGGGCTATGGCTACACCTTC
CDR3: CASSFSGGYGYTF

D: TRBD1
V: TRBV28
J: TRBJ1-3
size: -
DNA: TGTGCCAGCAGTTCCCTTGGGACAGCGGGAGTAAACACCATATATTTT
CDR3: CASSSLGTAGVNTIYF

D: -
V: TRBV27
J: TRBJ2-5
size: -
DNA: TGTGCCAGCAGTTTATACTCGGGGGTGGAGACCCAGTACTTC
CDR3: CASSLYSGVETQYF

D: TRBD2
V: TRBV28
J: TRBJ2-3
size: -
DNA: TGTGCCAGCAGTCCAGTGCGGGGGGGATACACAGATACGCAGTATTTT
CDR3: CASSPVRGGYTDTQYF

D: -
V: TRBV7-8
J: TRBJ2-2
size: -
DNA: TGTGCCAGCAGCCCCCCTAGGAGGCTAGACACCGGGGAGCTGTTTTTT
CDR3: CASSPPRRLDTGELFF

D: -
V: TRBV19
J: TRBJ1-1
size: -
DNA: TGTGCCAGTAGTATGGATGCCGGGGGCACTGAAGCTTTCTTT
CDR3: CASSMDAGGTEAFF

D: TRBD1
V: TRBV12-3/TRBV12-4
J: TRBJ2-7
size: -
DNA: TGTGCCAGCAACGTAGGACAGGCCTACGAGCAGTACTTC
CDR3: CASNVGQAYEQYF

D: -
V: TRBV7-2
J: TRBJ1-3
size: -
DNA: TGTGCCAGCAGCTTATCCCCGAGCTCTGGAAACACCATATATTTT
CDR3: CASSLSPSSGNTIYF

D: TRBD1
V: TRBV4-1
J: TRBJ1-4
size: -
DNA: TGCGCCAGCAGCCAAGATTTTTTTCAGGGGGCGCATGAAAAACTGTTTTTT
CDR3: CASSQDFFQGAHEKLFF

D: -
V: TRBV4-1
J: TRBJ1-5
size: -
DNA: TGCGCCAGCAGCCAAGGACGGCAGGGTAATCAGCCCCAGCATTTT
CDR3: CASSQGRQGNQPQHF

D: -
V: TRBV28
J: TRBJ1-4
size: -
DNA: TGTGCCAGCAGTCCCTGGGGGGGGAAGGGTGAAAAACTGTTTTTT
CDR3: CASSPWGGKGEKLFF